This is a list of T cell receptor beta chains from one sample in a study of cytomegalovirus exposure and HLA in healthy donors. Clones were sequenced by immunoSEQ multiplex PCR, and TCRdb holds only the in-frame ones, with some missing. The sample lists about 130,000 clones, 60% to 85% occurring once. Sequenced material: PBMCs. These receptors originate from a female donor in good health and CMV-seronegative. Both conserved end residues are part of each CDR3.

TRBJ1-6 | TRBV5-1 | CASSPGQGGNSPLHF
TRBJ1-4 | TRBV15 | CATSLRSGGRKLFF
TRBJ2-2 | TRBV5-5 | CASRLRPGHTNTGELFF
TRBJ1-2 | TRBV29-1 | CSVEVTPQGYTF
TRBJ2-3 | TRBV7-8 | CASELAPDTQYF
TRBJ1-2 | TRBV7-9 | CASSLSQGILSYTF
TRBJ1-5 | TRBV6-1 | CASSLQGVGNQPQHF
TRBJ1-2 | TRBV5-8 | CASSWDRGQNYGYTF
TRBJ2-1 | TRBV11-1 | CASSWDRGLIGNEQFF
TRBJ2-7 | TRBV7-2 | CASTFWTVSYEQYF
TRBJ2-7 | TRBV11-2 | CASSLDRVREGEQYF
TRBJ1-5 | TRBV6-6 | CASSYSRQYQPQHF
TRBJ2-5 | TRBV9 | CASSVGLAGGRETQYF
TRBJ1-4 | TRBV6-4 | CASSETTENEKLFF
TRBJ1-4 | TRBV30 | CACKAGGELFF
TRBJ2-5 | TRBV5-8 | CASTQGTANQETQYF
TRBJ2-1 | TRBV9 | CASSERGGRNQEQFF
TRBJ1-6 | TRBV19 | CASSKGGNSPLHF
TRBJ1-5 | TRBV25-1 | CASSLLPRVGSNQPQHF
TRBJ2-6 | TRBV28 | CASSVQFSGANVLTF
TRBJ2-1 | TRBV19 | CATLAGGYNEQFF
TRBJ2-2 | TRBV7-8 | CASSPREVNTGELFF
TRBJ2-7 | TRBV11-2 | CASSLTYRESYEQYF
TRBJ2-7 | TRBV11-3 | CASSLGGEYEQYF
- | TRBV11-3 | CASSHRDRAYEQYF
TRBJ2-1 | TRBV9 | CASSVTSGDNEQFF
TRBJ1-1 | TRBV7-9 | CASSLDRSGEAFF
TRBJ2-3 | TRBV1 | CTSSQDREYF
TRBJ2-4 | TRBV2 | CASRAQGFSAKNSQYF
TRBJ2-4 | TRBV7-9 | CSSRHSVGRDRENIQYF
TRBJ2-5 | TRBV15 | CATSRLGTGLQETQYF
TRBJ1-4 | TRBV11-2 | CASSFQGSWEKLFF
TRBJ1-3 | TRBV7-2 | CASSFRTGMYGNTIYF
TRBJ1-6 | TRBV6-4 | CASRAQGNDNSPLHF
- | TRBV25-1 | CASSDGTASYEQYF
TRBJ2-3 | TRBV5-1 | CASSLNIRTDTQYF
TRBJ1-5 | TRBV11-1 | CASSLTADQPQHF
TRBJ1-1 | TRBV6-6 | CASSYSGGRGEAFF
TRBJ2-7 | TRBV11-2 | CASSRETSGGSYEQYF
TRBJ2-7 | TRBV11-2 | CASSSHGLAGGAEQYF
TRBJ1-4 | TRBV12-1 | CASSWGRTASNPTNEKLFF
TRBJ2-5 | TRBV2 | CASSTRREGRETQYF
TRBJ2-5 | TRBV25-1 | CASSVTDWQETQYF
TRBJ2-2 | TRBV7-2 | CASRKLAGNANTGELFF
TRBJ1-2 | TRBV6-1 | CASSETTGYGGYTF
TRBJ2-3 | TRBV5-6 | CASSRTRDYETDTQYF
TRBJ2-7 | TRBV2 | CASSRLAGTYEQYF
TRBJ2-7 | TRBV6-6 | CAIRGRTSGSYEQYF
TRBJ2-2 | TRBV6-1 | CASSELAGGPGELFF
TRBJ2-5 | TRBV6-7 | CASSYPDRDRSGSDQETQYF
TRBJ2-7 | TRBV9 | CASSPDRGQISEQYF
TRBJ1-2 | TRBV5-4 | CASSPGRGDTAYGYTF
TRBJ2-2 | TRBV11-3 | CASSSNGALGGWTGELFF
TRBJ1-1 | TRBV6-6 | CASSYGAGEAFF
TRBJ2-2 | TRBV9 | CASTRHNTGELFF
TRBJ1-2 | TRBV6-1 | CASSERGRVGYTF
TRBJ2-1 | TRBV11-2 | CASSSYGGDNEQFF
TRBJ1-5 | TRBV6-6 | CASRTGLVNSNQPQHF